Presented here are 6 T cell receptor beta chains from one specimen sequenced in a study of PD-L1 blockade in urothelial cancer. Here immunoSEQ multiplex PCR was the method, and the copy in TCRdb shows in-frame clones only, minus some. The table lists about 38,000 clones, around four fifths of them singletons. Time point meaning: pretreatment peripheral blood. Sample: PBMCs, taken around atezolizumab (anti-PD-L1) treatment. Receptors were obtained from a man aged 80 or over with urothelial cancer.

This clone has more than one count but fewer than ten. V is TRBV5-4 and J is TRBJ1-3; tentative D call: TRBD1 (6 bases). CDR1 SGHNT and CDR2 YYREEE come from the germline V gene (reference sequence). The V and J ends lost 4 bases and 1 base respectively, with 12 bases between them. The CDR3 is 15 amino acids. CDR3 bases: TGTGCCAGCAGCATAGGACAGCCTTCTGGAAACACCATATATTTT. Translating gives CASSIGQPSGNTIYF.

This clone occurred once. V is TRBV28 and J is TRBJ2-7; 13 positions match TRBD2. CDR1 MDHEN and CDR2 SYDVKM come from the germline V gene. The CDR3 is 15 amino acids. With V trimmed by 5 bases and J by 1 base, 2 bases remained unmatched. The CDR3 region has the DNA TGTGCCAGCAGTGGGACTAGCGGGGTTTCCTACGAGCAGTACTTC. Amino acids: CASSGTSGVSYEQYF.

CDR3 in DNA: TGTGCCAGCAGCCCCCTAGGCTCCGCTAGCTACGAGCAGTACTTC. Its protein product is CASSPLGSASYEQYF. The chain combines TRBV7-8 with TRBJ2-7; D unclear. Trimming removed 5 bases at V and 3 bases at J, with 17 bases between. CDR1 SGHVS and CDR2 FQNEAQ come from the germline V gene. The CDR3 has 15 amino acids.

The chain recombines TRBV9 with TRBJ2-2; D perhaps matches TRBD1 (6 bases). CDR3 length: 18 amino acids. CDR1 SGDLS and CDR2 YYNGEE come from the germline V gene. Trimming pared 3 bases from V and 0 bases from J, leaving 18 bases between. This CDR3 reads CASSARTAKYSNTGELFF. CDR3 nucleotides: TGTGCCAGCAGCGCGAGGACAGCCAAATATTCGAACACCGGGGAGCTGTTTTTT.

This chain connects TRBV5-6 to TRBJ2-2; possibly TRBD1 for D (6 bases). CDR1 SGHDT and CDR2 YYEEEE come from the germline V gene. V was clipped by 5 bases and J by 0 bases, with 14 bases between them. This CDR3 is built from 16 residues. This chain's CDR3 is CASRRTVSANTGELFF. The CDR3 nucleotides are TGTGCCAGCAGGAGGACAGTAAGCGCGAACACCGGGGAGCTGTTTTTT. Combining the CDR3 with reference TRBV5-6 and TRBJ2-2 gives the whole variable domain DAGVTQSPTHLIKTRGQQVTLRCSPKSGHDTVSWYQQALGQGPQFIFQYYEEEERQRGNFPDRFSGHQFPNYSSELNVNALLLGDSALYLCASRRTVSANTGELFFGEGSRLTVL.

The rearrangement links TRBV2 to TRBJ1-1; a possible D gene is TRBD1 (5 bases). Germline CDR1 is SNHLY and CDR2 is FYNNEI. This CDR3 is built from 14 residues. Deletions cut 4 bases from V and 1 base from J, with 10 bases between. The DNA for the CDR3 is TGTGCCAGCAGTGTTGGGGGGGAGAACACTGAAGCTTTCTTT. This translates into CASSVGGENTEAFF.